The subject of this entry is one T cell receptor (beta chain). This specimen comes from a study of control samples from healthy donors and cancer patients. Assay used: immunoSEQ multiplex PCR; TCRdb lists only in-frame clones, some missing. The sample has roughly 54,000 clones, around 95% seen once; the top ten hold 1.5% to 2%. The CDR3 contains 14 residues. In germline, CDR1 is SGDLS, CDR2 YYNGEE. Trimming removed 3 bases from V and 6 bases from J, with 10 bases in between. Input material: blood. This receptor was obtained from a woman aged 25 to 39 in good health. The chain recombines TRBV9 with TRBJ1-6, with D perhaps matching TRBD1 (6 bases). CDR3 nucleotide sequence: TGTGCCAGCAGCGGGGCAGGGGCTAATTCACCCCTCCACTTT. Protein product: CASSGAGANSPLHF.